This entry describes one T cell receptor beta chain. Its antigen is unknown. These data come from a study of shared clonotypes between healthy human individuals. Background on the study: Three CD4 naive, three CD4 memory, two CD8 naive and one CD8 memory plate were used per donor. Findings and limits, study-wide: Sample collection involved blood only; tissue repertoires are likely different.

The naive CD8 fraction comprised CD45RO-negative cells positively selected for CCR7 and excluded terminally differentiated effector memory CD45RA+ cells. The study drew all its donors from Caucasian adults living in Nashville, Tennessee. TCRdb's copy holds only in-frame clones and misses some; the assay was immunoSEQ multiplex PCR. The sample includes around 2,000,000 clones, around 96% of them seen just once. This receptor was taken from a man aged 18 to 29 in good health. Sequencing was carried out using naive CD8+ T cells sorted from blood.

CDR3 in DNA: TGTGCCAGCAGCTTCCAAGGTCTAGCGGGAGGGCCCGGCGGGGAGCTGTTTTTT. As protein: CASSFQGLAGGPGGELFF. The chain recombines TRBV9 with TRBJ2-2; 12 positions agree with TRBD2. The V gene's germline CDR1 is SGDLS and CDR2 YYNGEE. The CDR3 is 18 residues long. With V trimmed by 4 bases and J by 7 bases, 14 bases remained unmatched. Complete variable domain (other parts from reference TRBV9 and TRBJ2-2): DSGVTQTPKHLITATGQRVTLRCSPRSGDLSVYWYQQSLDQGLQFLIQYYNGEERAKGNILERFSAQQFPDLHSELNLSSLELGDSALYFCASSFQGLAGGPGGELFFGEGSRLTVL.